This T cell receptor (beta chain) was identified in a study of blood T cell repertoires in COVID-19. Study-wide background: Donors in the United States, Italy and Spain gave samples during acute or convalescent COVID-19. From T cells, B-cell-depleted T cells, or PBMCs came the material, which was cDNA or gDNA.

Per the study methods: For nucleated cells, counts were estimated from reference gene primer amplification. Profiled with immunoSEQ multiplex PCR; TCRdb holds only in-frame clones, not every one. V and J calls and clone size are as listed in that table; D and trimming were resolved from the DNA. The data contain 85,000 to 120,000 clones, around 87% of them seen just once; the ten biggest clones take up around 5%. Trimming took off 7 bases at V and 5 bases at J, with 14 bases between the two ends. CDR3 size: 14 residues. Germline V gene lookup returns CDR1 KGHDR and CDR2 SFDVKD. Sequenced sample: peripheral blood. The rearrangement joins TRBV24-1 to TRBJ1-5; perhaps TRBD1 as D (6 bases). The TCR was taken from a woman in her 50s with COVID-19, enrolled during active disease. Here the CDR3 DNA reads TGTGCCACCAGCTCAGGGGCGACCCATCAGCCCCAGCATTTT. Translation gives CATSSGATHQPQHF.